A selection of T cell receptor beta chains follows, all from one sample in a study of cytotoxic CD8 clonotypes in ibrutinib-treated CLL. This table comes from immunoSEQ multiplex PCR, and its TCRdb copy is limited to in-frame clones, with some not included. The sample has some 80,000 clones; 70% to 80% are singletons. The sample was PBMCs, taken after 12 months of ibrutinib treatment. The receptors were sampled from a human donor with chronic lymphocytic leukemia. The CDR3 runs from the conserved cysteine through the conserved F or W. The D gene is left open where the match is weak. Rows give clone size only sometimes, using once, few, many, or a class for an expanded clone.

size	D	V	J	DNA	CDR3
few	TRBD2	TRBV7-9	TRBJ2-2	TGTGCCAGCAGCCCCCGACTAGCGGGAGGGCCCGCCGGGGAGCTGTTTTTT	CASSPRLAGGPAGELFF
NA	NA	TRBV2	TRBJ1-4	TGTGCCAGCAGCGGACTCGGGACGGCCTATGAAAAACTGTTTTTT	CASSGLGTAYEKLFF
NA	TRBD1	TRBV6-6	TRBJ1-3	TGTGCCAGCACTAGACCAGGGGGCACCATATATTTT	CASTRPGGTIYF
NA	NA	TRBV7-9	TRBJ2-5	TGTGCCAGCAGCTTTGCGTGGGAAGAGACCCAGTACTTC	CASSFAWEETQYF
NA	NA	TRBV27	TRBJ2-7	TGTGCCAGCAGTTTATTCGGGGAGCATCGGGACGAGCAGTACTTC	CASSLFGEHRDEQYF
few	NA	TRBV30	TRBJ2-7	TGTGCCTGGAGCAGGGAGACCTACGAGCAGTACTTC	CAWSRETYEQYF
few	TRBD1	TRBV4-1	TRBJ1-1	TGCGCCAGCAGCCAAGCGGAACAGGGGAGCACTGAAGCTTTCTTT	CASSQAEQGSTEAFF
NA	NA	TRBV19	TRBJ2-3	TGTGCCAGTGGGTGGACAGATACGCAGTATTTT	CASGWTDTQYF
NA	NA	TRBV5-1	TRBJ2-3	TGCGCCAGCAGCCGGGCGGGGACCACAGATACGCAGTATTTT	CASSRAGTTDTQYF
NA	NA	TRBV7-2	TRBJ2-5	TGTGCCAGCAGCTTATGGGAGACCCAGTACTTC	CASSLWETQYF
NA	TRBD2	TRBV6-5	TRBJ2-4	TGTGCCAGCCGAGCGGGAGGAAACATTCAGTACTTC	CASRAGGNIQYF
NA	TRBD2	TRBV10-3	TRBJ2-5	TGTGCCATCGGACTAGCGAGGCAAGAGACCCAGTACTTC	CAIGLARQETQYF
NA	NA	TRBV10-3	TRBJ1-5	TGTGCCATCAGTGACCAGGGCCAGGGGCCCCAGCATTTT	CAISDQGQGPQHF
NA	TRBD1	TRBV4-2	TRBJ2-7	TGTGCCAGCAGCCAAGCCGGGGACAGGTCGAACGAGCAGTACTTC	CASSQAGDRSNEQYF
NA	NA	TRBV7-2	TRBJ2-5	TGTGCCAGCAGCTTAAGGGCCGCCCAAGAGACCCAGTACTTC	CASSLRAAQETQYF
NA	NA	TRBV15	TRBJ1-5	TGTGCCACCAGCAGGGTCCATGGCAATCAGCCCCAGCATTTT	CATSRVHGNQPQHF
NA	NA	TRBV13	TRBJ2-3	TGTGCCAGCAGCCGACGGGTTCCGAGAGGAGATACGCAGTATTTT	CASSRRVPRGDTQYF
NA	NA	TRBV27	TRBJ2-1	TGTGCCAGCCGGGGACACCGCTCCTACAATGAGCAGTTCTTC	CASRGHRSYNEQFF
NA	TRBD1	TRBV6-5	TRBJ2-7	TGTGCCAGCAGCTCCGGGACAGCGACCTACGAGCAGTACTTC	CASSSGTATYEQYF
once	NA	TRBV7-3	TRBJ1-1	TGTGCCAGCAAACAAGGTCCGGGCTTGAACACTGAAGCTTTCTTT	CASKQGPGLNTEAFF
NA	TRBD1	TRBV11-3	TRBJ2-7	TGTGCCAGCAGCCCCGGGACAGGGGGCAGGTACGAGCAGTACTTC	CASSPGTGGRYEQYF
few	NA	TRBV6-5	TRBJ1-5	TGTGCCAGCACCACGGGTTGGGGGGAGCCCCAGCATTTT	CASTTGWGEPQHF
NA	NA	TRBV28	TRBJ2-5	TGTGCCAGCAGCGGAGAGACCCAGTACTTC	CASSGETQYF
NA	NA	TRBV7-3	TRBJ2-7	TGTGCCAGCAGCTTAAGTCCCCCGGGCGAGCAGTACTTC	CASSLSPPGEQYF
once	NA	TRBV7-6	TRBJ2-5	TGTGCCAGCAGCTTAGTGGCGGCAGCCCAAGAGACCCAGTACTTC	CASSLVAAAQETQYF
NA	NA	TRBV7-2	TRBJ2-1	TGTGCCAGCAGCTTTACAGGTAATGAGCAGTTCTTC	CASSFTGNEQFF
NA	NA	TRBV5-6	TRBJ2-2	TGTGCCAGCAGCCTCCTGGTGGGGTACGGCACCGGGGAGCTGTTTTTT	CASSLLVGYGTGELFF
NA	NA	TRBV5-6	TRBJ1-2	TGTGCCAGCAGCGGGGGCCCTGGGGACTATGGCTACACCTTC	CASSGGPGDYGYTF
NA	NA	TRBV6-5	TRBJ2-7	TGTGCCAGCACGGGTCGAGGGTCCTACGAGCAGTACTTC	CASTGRGSYEQYF
NA	NA	TRBV7-3	TRBJ2-3	TGTGCCAGCAGCTTAATGACCGGGGATACGCAGTATTTT	CASSLMTGDTQYF
NA	TRBD1	TRBV4-3	TRBJ1-4	TGCGCCAGCAGCCAAGGGGGGGGGACAGGAGAAAAACTGTTTTTT	CASSQGGGTGEKLFF
NA	NA	TRBV7-3	TRBJ2-7	TGTGCCAGCAGCTTAGGGGCCCCCCCCTCCGAGCAGTACTTC	CASSLGAPPSEQYF
few	NA	TRBV7-9	TRBJ2-3	TGTGCCAGCAGCTTAGGCGGGCTAGGCACAGATACGCAGTATTTT	CASSLGGLGTDTQYF
NA	NA	TRBV6-5	TRBJ1-3	TGTGCCAGCACGGGCAGACCTGGAAACACCATATATTTT	CASTGRPGNTIYF
NA	NA	TRBV5-1	TRBJ2-7	TGCGCCAGCAGCCCGAGGGGAAGGTCCCTTGACGAGCAGTACTTC	CASSPRGRSLDEQYF
NA	NA	TRBV11-2	TRBJ2-5	TGTGCCAGCAGCTTAGTGGCCCGGGGCAGGGAAGAGACCCAGTACTTC	CASSLVARGREETQYF
NA	TRBD2	TRBV29-1	TRBJ2-1	TGCAGCGTGGACCCACTAGCGGGAGCCGGTGAGGAGCAGTTCTTC	CSVDPLAGAGEEQFF
NA	NA	TRBV5-5	TRBJ1-1	TGTGCCAGCAGCTTGCGTCGGGGTTCGGACACTGAAGCTTTCTTT	CASSLRRGSDTEAFF